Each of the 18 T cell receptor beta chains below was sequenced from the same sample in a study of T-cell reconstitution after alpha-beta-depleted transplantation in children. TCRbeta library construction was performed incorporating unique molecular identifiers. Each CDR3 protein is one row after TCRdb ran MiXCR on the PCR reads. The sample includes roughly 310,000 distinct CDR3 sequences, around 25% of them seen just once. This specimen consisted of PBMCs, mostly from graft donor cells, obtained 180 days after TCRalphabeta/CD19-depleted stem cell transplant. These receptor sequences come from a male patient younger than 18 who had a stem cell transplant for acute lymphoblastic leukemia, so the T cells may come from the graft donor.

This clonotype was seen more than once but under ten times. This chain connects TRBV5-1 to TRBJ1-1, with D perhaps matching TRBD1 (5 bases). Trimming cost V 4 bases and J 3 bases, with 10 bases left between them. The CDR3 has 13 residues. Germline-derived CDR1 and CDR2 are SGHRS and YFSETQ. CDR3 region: CASSAQGYTEAFF. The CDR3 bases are TGCGCCAGCAGCGCCCAGGGATACACTGAAGCTTTCTTT.

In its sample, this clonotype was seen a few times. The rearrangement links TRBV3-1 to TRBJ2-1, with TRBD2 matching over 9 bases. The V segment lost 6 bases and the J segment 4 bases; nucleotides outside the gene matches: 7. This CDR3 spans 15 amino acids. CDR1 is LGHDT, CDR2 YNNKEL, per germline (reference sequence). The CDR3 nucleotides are TGTGCCAGCAGGGGTAGCGGGAGCCATTACAATGAGCAGTTCTTC. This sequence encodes CASRGSGSHYNEQFF.

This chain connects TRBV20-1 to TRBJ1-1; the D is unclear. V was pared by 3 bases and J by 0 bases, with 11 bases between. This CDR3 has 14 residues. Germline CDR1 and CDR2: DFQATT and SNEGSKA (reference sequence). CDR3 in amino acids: CSASRSRLNTEAFF. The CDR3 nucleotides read TGCAGTGCTAGTCGGTCCAGACTGAACACTGAAGCTTTCTTT.

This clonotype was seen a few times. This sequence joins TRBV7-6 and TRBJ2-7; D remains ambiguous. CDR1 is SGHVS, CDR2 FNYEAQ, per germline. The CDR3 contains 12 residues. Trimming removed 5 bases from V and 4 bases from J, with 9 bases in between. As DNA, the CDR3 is TGTGCCAGCAGCGGAGACTCTTACGAGCAGTACTTC. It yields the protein CASSGDSYEQYF.

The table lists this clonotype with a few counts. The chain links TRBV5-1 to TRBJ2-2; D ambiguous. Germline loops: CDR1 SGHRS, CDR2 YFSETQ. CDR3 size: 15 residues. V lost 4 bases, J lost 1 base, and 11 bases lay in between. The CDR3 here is CASSNRPENTGELFF. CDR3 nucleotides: TGCGCCAGCAGCAACCGGCCTGAGAACACCGGGGAGCTGTTTTTT.

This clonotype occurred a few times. This chain's CDR3 is CASSYPGPTKNTGELFF. DNA of the CDR3: TGTGCCAGCAGTTACCCGGGACCAACGAAGAACACCGGGGAGCTGTTTTTT. The V gene is TRBV6-2 or TRBV6-3, the J gene TRBJ2-2; D is tentatively TRBD1 or TRBD2 (5 bases each). Germline loops: CDR1 MNHEY, CDR2 SVGEGT. CDR3 size: 17 residues. Trimming removed 2 bases from V and 1 base from J, with 14 bases in between.

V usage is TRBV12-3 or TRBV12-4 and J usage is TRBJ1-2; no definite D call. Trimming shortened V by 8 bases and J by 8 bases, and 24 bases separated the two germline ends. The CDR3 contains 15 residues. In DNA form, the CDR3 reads TGTGCCAGCCGCCTCAGTTTTCCCGACTATCGGGGCTACACCTTC. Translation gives CASRLSFPDYRGYTF.

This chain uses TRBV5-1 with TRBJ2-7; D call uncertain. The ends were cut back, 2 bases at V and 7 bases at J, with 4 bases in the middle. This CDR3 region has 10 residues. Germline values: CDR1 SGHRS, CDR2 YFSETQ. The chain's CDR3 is CASSFEEQYF. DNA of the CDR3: TGCGCCAGCAGCTTCGAAGAGCAGTACTTC. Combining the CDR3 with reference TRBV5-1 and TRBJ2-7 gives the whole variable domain KAGVTQTPRYLIKTRGQQVTLSCSPISGHRSVSWYQQTPGQGLQFLFEYFSETQRNKGNFPGRFSGRQFSNSRSEMNVSTLELGDSALYLCASSFEEQYFGPGTRLTVT.

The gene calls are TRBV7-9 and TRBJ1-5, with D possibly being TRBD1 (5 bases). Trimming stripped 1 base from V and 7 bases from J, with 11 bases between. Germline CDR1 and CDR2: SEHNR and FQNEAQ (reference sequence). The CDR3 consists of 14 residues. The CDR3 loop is CASSLEGPTQPQHF. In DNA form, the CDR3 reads TGTGCCAGCAGCTTAGAGGGGCCCACCCAGCCCCAGCATTTT.

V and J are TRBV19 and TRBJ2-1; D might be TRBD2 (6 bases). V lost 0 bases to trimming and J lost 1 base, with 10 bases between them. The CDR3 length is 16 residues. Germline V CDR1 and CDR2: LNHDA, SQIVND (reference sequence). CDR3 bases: TGTGCCAGTAGTATAGACCTAGCGTCTTCCTACAATGAGCAGTTCTTC. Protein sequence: CASSIDLASSYNEQFF. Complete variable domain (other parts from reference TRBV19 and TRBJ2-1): DGGITQSPKYLFRKEGQNVTLSCEQNLNHDAMYWYRQDPGQGLRLIYYSQIVNDFQKGDIAEGYSVSREKKESFPLTVTSAQKNPTAFYLCASSIDLASSYNEQFFGPGTRLTVL.

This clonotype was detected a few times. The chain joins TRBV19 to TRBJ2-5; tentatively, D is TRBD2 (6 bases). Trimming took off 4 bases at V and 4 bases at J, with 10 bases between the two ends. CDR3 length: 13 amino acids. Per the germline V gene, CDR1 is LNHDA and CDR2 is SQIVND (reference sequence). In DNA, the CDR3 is TGTGCCAGTAGTAACCGGGACTTAGAGACCCAGTACTTC. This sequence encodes CASSNRDLETQYF.

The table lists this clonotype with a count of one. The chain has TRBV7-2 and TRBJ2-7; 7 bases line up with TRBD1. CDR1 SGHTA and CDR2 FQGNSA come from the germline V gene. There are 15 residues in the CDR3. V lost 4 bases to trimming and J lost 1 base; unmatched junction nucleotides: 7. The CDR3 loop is CASSSRQGMSYEQYF. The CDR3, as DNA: TGTGCCAGCAGCTCGAGACAGGGCATGTCCTACGAGCAGTACTTC. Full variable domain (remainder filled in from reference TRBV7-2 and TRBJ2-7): GAGVSQSPSNKVTEKGKDVELRCDPISGHTALYWYRQSLGQGLEFLIYFQGNSAPDKSGLPSDRFSAERTGGSVSTLTIQRTQQEDSAVYLCASSSRQGMSYEQYFGPGTRLTVT.

The CDR3 loop reads CASSFQQGGSYEQYF. CDR3 nucleotides: TGTGCCAGCAGCTTCCAACAGGGAGGCTCCTACGAGCAGTACTTC. The chain links TRBV7-6 to TRBJ2-7; either TRBD1 or TRBD2 may supply D (6 bases each). Per the germline V gene, CDR1 is SGHVS and CDR2 is FNYEAQ. V lost 3 bases and J lost 0, with 12 bases in between. The CDR3 is 15 residues long.

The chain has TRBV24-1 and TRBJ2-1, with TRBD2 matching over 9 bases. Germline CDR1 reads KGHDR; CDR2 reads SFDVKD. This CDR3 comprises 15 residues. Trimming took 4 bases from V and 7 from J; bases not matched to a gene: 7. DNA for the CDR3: TGTGCCACCAGTGACTCGGGACTAGCAAGAAATGAGCAGTTCTTC. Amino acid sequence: CATSDSGLARNEQFF.

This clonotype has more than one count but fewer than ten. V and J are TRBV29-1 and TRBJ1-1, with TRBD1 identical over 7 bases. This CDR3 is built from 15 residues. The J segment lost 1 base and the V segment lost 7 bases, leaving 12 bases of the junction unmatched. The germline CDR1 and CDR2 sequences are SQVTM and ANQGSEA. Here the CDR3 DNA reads TGCAGCGCCGAGGACAGGTTCAGGGGGAACACTGAAGCTTTCTTT. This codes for CSAEDRFRGNTEAFF.

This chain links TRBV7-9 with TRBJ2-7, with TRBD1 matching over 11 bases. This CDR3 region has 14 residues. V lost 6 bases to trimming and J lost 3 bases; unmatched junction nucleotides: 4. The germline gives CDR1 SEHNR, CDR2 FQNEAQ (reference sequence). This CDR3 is CASRGTGGLYEQYF. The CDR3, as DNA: TGTGCCAGCAGGGGGACAGGGGGTCTCTACGAGCAGTACTTC.

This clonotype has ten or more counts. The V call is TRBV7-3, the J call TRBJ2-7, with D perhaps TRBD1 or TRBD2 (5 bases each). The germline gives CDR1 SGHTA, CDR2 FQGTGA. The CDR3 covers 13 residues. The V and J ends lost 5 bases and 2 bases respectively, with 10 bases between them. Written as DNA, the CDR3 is TGTGCCAGCAGCCCTAGGGGAGCCTACGAGCAGTACTTC. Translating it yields CASSPRGAYEQYF.

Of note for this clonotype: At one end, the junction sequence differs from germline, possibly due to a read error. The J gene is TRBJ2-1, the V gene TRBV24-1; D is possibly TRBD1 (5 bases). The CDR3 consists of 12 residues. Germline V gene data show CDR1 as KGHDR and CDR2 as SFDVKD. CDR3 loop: CPRIGSRGEQFF. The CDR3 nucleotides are TGCCCCCGAATCGGGTCTAGGGGCGAGCAGTTCTTC.